This is a list of T cell receptor beta chains from one sample in a study of monozygotic twins with inflammatory bowel disease. TCRdb reprocessed the 5' RACE reads and stores each CDR3 protein as one record, lacking DNA. This repertoire includes 200,000 to 250,000 distinct CDR3 sequences. The sample taken for sequencing was blood. The receptors come from a human donor with ulcerative colitis or Crohn's disease, or a healthy co-twin of an affected twin (not recorded which). Each CDR3 is given with its conserved first and last residue.

j_call: TRBJ1-2
v_call: TRBV29-1
cdr3_aa: CSGQRSDGYTF

j_call: TRBJ1-2
v_call: TRBV7-2
cdr3_aa: CASSLVPLQGYTF

j_call: TRBJ2-1
v_call: TRBV6-2/TRBV6-3
cdr3_aa: CASTRQGNEQFF

j_call: TRBJ2-1
v_call: TRBV30
cdr3_aa: CAWEKGLADNEQFF

j_call: TRBJ2-2
v_call: TRBV5-5
cdr3_aa: CASSLRGANTGELFF

j_call: TRBJ1-2
v_call: TRBV6-5
cdr3_aa: CASSFRGRRVTYGYTF

j_call: TRBJ2-1
v_call: TRBV11-2
cdr3_aa: CASRPDSRLYNEQFF

j_call: TRBJ1-5
v_call: TRBV12-3/TRBV12-4
cdr3_aa: CASSSPGTGNQPQHF

j_call: TRBJ1-5
v_call: TRBV9
cdr3_aa: CASSPGWAYNQPQHF

j_call: TRBJ2-1
v_call: TRBV5-6
cdr3_aa: CASSPDRGRPNEQFF

j_call: TRBJ2-7
v_call: TRBV4-3
cdr3_aa: CASSQDTGVAYEQYF

j_call: TRBJ2-1
v_call: TRBV7-9
cdr3_aa: CASSLSIAPHEQFF